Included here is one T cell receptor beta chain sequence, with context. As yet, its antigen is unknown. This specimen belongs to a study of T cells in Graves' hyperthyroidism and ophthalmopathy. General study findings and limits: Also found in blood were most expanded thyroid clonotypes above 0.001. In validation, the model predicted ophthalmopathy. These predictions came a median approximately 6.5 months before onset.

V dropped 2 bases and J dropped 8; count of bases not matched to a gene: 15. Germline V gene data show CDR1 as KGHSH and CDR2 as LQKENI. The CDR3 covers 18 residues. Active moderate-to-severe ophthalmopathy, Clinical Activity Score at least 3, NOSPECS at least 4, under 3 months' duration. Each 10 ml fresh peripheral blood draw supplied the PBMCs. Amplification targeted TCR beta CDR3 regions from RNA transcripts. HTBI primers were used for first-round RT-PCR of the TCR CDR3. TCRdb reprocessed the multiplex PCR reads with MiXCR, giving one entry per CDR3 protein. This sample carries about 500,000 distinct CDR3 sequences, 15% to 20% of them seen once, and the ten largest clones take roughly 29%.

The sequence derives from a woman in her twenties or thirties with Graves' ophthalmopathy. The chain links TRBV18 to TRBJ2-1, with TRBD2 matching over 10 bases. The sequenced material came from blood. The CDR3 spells CASSPTLSGRAPTYEQFF. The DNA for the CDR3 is TGTGCCAGCTCACCAACGTTAAGCGGGAGGGCCCCTACGTATGAGCAGTTCTTC.